This TCR beta chain was retrieved from a study of T-cell memory formation after mild COVID-19. TCRdb independently ran MiXCR on the 5' RACE reads; one entry per CDR3 protein. This sample carries tens of thousands of distinct CDR3 sequences, 7.7% of them seen once, and the ten largest clones take roughly 27%. The CDR3 is made up of 14 amino acids. V trimming: 6 bases; J trimming: 2 bases; junction bases outside the gene matches: 7. From germline, CDR1 is MNHEY and CDR2 SVGEGT. This clonotype showed up just a few times. A much bigger clone sits one base away, suggesting this may be a read error. This TCR came from a young man who had mild COVID-19 (a few samples of this study predate the infection). Cell type and time point are not known. This chain uses TRBV6-2 or TRBV6-3 with TRBJ2-7, with 7 bases that match TRBD2. Sequencing was performed on PBMCs or a T cell subset sorted from them (not recorded which). The CDR3 reads CASRLAGTAYEQYF. The CDR3 DNA is TGTGCCAGCAGGTTAGCGGGTACGGCCTACGAGCAGTACTTC.